Following are 7 T cell receptor beta chains from one sample sequenced in a study of blood T cells in healthy people across ages. Alongside a J-beta primer mix, a sample-barcoded 5' primer served in a second PCR lasting about 7 to 12 cycles. TCRdb re-called the 5' RACE reads with MiXCR, one entry per CDR3 protein. The repertoire holds 1.8 million or so distinct CDR3 sequences, with about two fifths as singletons. The specimen sequenced was blood. The receptors stem from a human donor in good health.

This clonotype was counted a few times. The V gene is TRBV7-2, the J gene TRBJ1-4; 7 nucleotides match TRBD1. CDR1 and CDR2 (germline): SGHTA, FQGNSA. The CDR3 consists of 14 residues. With 6 bases clipped from V and 6 bases from J, the junction kept 7 bases outside the gene matches. In nucleotides, the CDR3 is TGTGCCAGCAGAGGGGGCTCGACCTATGAAAAACTGTTTTTT. Translated: CASRGGSTYEKLFF.

This chain uses TRBV20-1 with TRBJ1-2, with 9 bases matching TRBD1. The V gene end was trimmed by 4 bases and the J gene end by 4 bases; junction bases not matched to a gene: 4. CDR1 DFQATT and CDR2 SNEGSKA come from the germline V gene (reference sequence). This CDR3 has 13 residues. The CDR3 DNA reads as TGCAGTGCTACCCTGACAGGGGGCTATGGCTACACCTTC. Translating it yields CSATLTGGYGYTF.

This clonotype appeared a few times. In DNA, the CDR3 is TGTGCCAGCAGTTCGAGAAGGGCCTTATCTAATTGGACCTATGGCTACACCTTC. It yields the protein CASSSRRALSNWTYGYTF. J is TRBJ1-2 and V is TRBV28; D unresolved. The CDR3 has 18 amino acids. V gave up 4 bases and J gave up 4 bases, with 25 bases separating them. The germline CDR1 and CDR2 sequences are MDHEN and SYDVKM.

V gene TRBV7-2 combines with J gene TRBJ2-1; 10 bases map to TRBD2. The CDR3 length is 18 residues. The germline V gene has CDR1 SGHTA and CDR2 FQGNSA. The V and J ends lost 2 bases and 5 bases, in that order; junction bases with no gene match: 12. The CDR3 loop is CASSLTMSSGGLNNEQFF. Written as DNA, the CDR3 is TGTGCCAGCAGCTTAACGATGTCTAGCGGGGGATTGAACAATGAGCAGTTCTTC.

The chain joins TRBV7-6 to TRBJ2-1; D unresolved. The CDR3 length is 15 residues. Between the trimmed V and J ends, which lost 7 bases and 2 bases, there was a span of 15 bases. Germline CDR1 reads SGHVS; CDR2 reads FNYEAQ. The chain's CDR3 is CASTDGGLTYNEQFF. CDR3 sequence (DNA): TGTGCCAGCACCGACGGTGGCCTAACCTACAATGAGCAGTTCTTC.

This clonotype was seen a few times. V is TRBV15 and J is TRBJ2-3, with TRBD2 identical over 7 bases. V gave up 1 base and J gave up 0 bases; unmatched junction bases: 4. The length of the CDR3 is 16 residues. CDR1 LNHNV and CDR2 YYDKDF come from the germline V gene (reference sequence). The CDR3 is CATSRVRGVSTDTQYF. DNA of the CDR3: TGTGCCACCAGCAGAGTCCGGGGGGTTAGCACAGATACGCAGTATTTT.

The genes are TRBV20-1 and TRBJ1-2; D unclear. The CDR3 loop spans 11 amino acids. Per germline, CDR1 DFQATT and CDR2 SNEGSKA (reference sequence). V lost 3 bases and J 4 bases, leaving 6 bases between the germline ends. The DNA for the CDR3 is TGCAGTGCTAGGGGCGCCTATGGCTACACCTTC. This sequence encodes CSARGAYGYTF.